This TCR beta chain was identified in a study of T cells in tuberculosis. Stated time point: new active TB diagnosis, blood taken before or within 7 days of starting treatment. Study-wide results and limits: Selection depended on which cryopreserved specimens were available. GMM-specific TCRs were nearer to active tuberculosis alpha repertoires, suggesting expansion.

Repertoires were generated with immunoSEQ multiplex PCR, while TCRdb's copy carries only in-frame clones and drops some. The table records under 40,000 clones, roughly 83% of them present only once. V lost 0 bases and J 1 base, leaving 8 bases between the germline ends. Germline CDR1 reads SGHRS; CDR2 reads YFSETQ. The CDR3 has 14 residues. This clone has just one count. The antigen remains unidentified. The V gene is TRBV5-1, the J gene TRBJ2-7; D uncertain. The clonotype was recovered from an adult with tuberculosis. The source was PBMCs, collected at tuberculosis diagnosis. The CDR3 sequence is CASSLGHASYEQYF. For the CDR3, the DNA is TGCGCCAGCAGCTTGGGGCATGCTTCCTACGAGCAGTACTTC.